One and the same sample provided the 17 T cell receptor beta chains below, sequenced in a study of T cell clones after liver transplantation. Assay: immunoSEQ multiplex PCR; the TCRdb copy retains only in-frame clones and omits some. Among fewer than 65,000 clones listed, about nine tenths were seen once. Sequenced here: CD8+ T cells from blood, sampled 12 months after liver transplant. The receptors originated from a human patient who received a liver transplant. A share of the T cells may be of graft donor origin.

This chain joins TRBV4-3 and TRBJ2-2; D is uncertain. The CDR3 sequence is 14 residues long. V was cut by 4 bases and J by 4 bases, with 10 bases left in between. Germline CDR1 LGHNA, CDR2 YSLEER. CDR3 protein: CASSRHGPTGELFF. CDR3 bases: TGCGCCAGCAGCCGGCACGGTCCCACCGGGGAGCTGTTTTTT.

This chain joins TRBV6-4 and TRBJ2-7, with D possibly being TRBD2 (5 bases). CDR3 length: 13 residues. V was clipped by 0 bases and J by 5 bases, with 8 bases between them. Germline CDR1 MRHNA, CDR2 SNTAGT. DNA for the CDR3: TGTGCCAGCAGTGACTCTGTCGGGGACGAGCAGTACTTC. Its translation: CASSDSVGDEQYF.

This chain joins TRBV5-4 and TRBJ2-7; 9 bases are shared with TRBD2. This CDR3 spans 14 amino acids. From germline, CDR1 is SGHNT and CDR2 YYREEE (reference sequence). J gave up 5 bases and V 3 bases, and 6 bases lay outside the gene matches. In nucleotides, the CDR3 is TGTGCCAGCAGCTCCGGGACTAGCCCCCACGAGCAGTACTTC. It yields the protein CASSSGTSPHEQYF.

The chain uses TRBV28 and TRBJ2-5; the match to TRBD1 covers 7 bases. Germline V CDR1 and CDR2: MDHEN, SYDVKM. The length of the CDR3 is 16 residues. The junction had 6 bases not matched to a gene; V was cut back by 2 bases and J by 0 bases. CDR3 nucleotides: TGTGCCAGCAGTTTAGCCGGGACAGCTTACCAAGAGACCCAGTACTTC. Amino acids: CASSLAGTAYQETQYF.

V is TRBV27 and J is TRBJ2-7; D call uncertain. V lost 0 bases to trimming and J lost 5 bases, with 5 bases between them. Germline assignment: CDR1 MNHEY and CDR2 SMNVEV (reference sequence). CDR3 length equals 12 residues. CDR3 DNA: TGTGCCAGCAGTTTATCGGGCCACGAGCAGTACTTC. Protein sequence: CASSLSGHEQYF.

The CDR3, as DNA: TGCGCCAGCAGCCAAGATCTTAGCCGGACTCCTTCCTACGAGCAGTACTTC. The encoded protein is CASSQDLSRTPSYEQYF. This chain uses TRBV4-1 with TRBJ2-7; a possible D gene is TRBD2 (5 bases). From germline, CDR1 is MGHRA and CDR2 YSYEKL. The CDR3 has 17 residues. V was cut by 0 bases and J by 1 base, with 16 bases left in between.

The chain carries TRBV28 and TRBJ2-1, with 9 positions matching TRBD2. J was trimmed by 4 bases and V by 6 bases; bases with no gene match: 7. The CDR3 sequence is 15 residues long. Germline-derived CDR1 and CDR2 are MDHEN and SYDVKM. CDR3 sequence: CASSSRAGGYNEQFF. The CDR3 DNA reads as TGTGCCAGCAGCTCTAGAGCGGGAGGTTACAATGAGCAGTTCTTC.

The chain has TRBV7-2 and TRBJ2-5; TRBD2 is a possible D gene (5 bases). Germline CDR1 and CDR2: SGHTA and FQGNSA. The germline V and J ends were trimmed by 3 bases and 3 bases, with 20 bases remaining between them. The CDR3 spans 17 residues. CDR3 DNA: TGTGCCAGCAGCTTCGCCCCGGGGTATGTGAGAGAAGAGACCCAGTACTTC. Its protein product is CASSFAPGYVREETQYF.

This chain uses TRBV29-1 with TRBJ2-7; D not resolved. Looked up from germline, CDR1 is SQVTM and CDR2 is ANQGSEA. The CDR3 length is 11 residues. Trimming took off 6 bases at V and 0 bases at J, with 6 bases between the two ends. CDR3 nucleotide sequence: TGCAGCGTAAACCACTCCTACGAGCAGTACTTC. Residues: CSVNHSYEQYF.

The chain couples TRBV27 to TRBJ2-2; D possibly corresponds to TRBD2 (6 bases). The CDR3 extends over 15 amino acids. Trimming shortened V by 3 bases and J by 2 bases, and 10 bases separated the two germline ends. Germline V gene data show CDR1 as MNHEY and CDR2 as SMNVEV (reference sequence). The CDR3 DNA reads TGTGCCAGCAGTTTTTCCGGACTAAACACCGGGGAGCTGTTTTTT. Translated: CASSFSGLNTGELFF.

The V gene is TRBV27, the J gene TRBJ2-5; D might be TRBD1 (5 bases). Trimming shortened V by 4 bases and J by 4 bases, and 10 bases separated the two germline ends. Per the germline V gene, CDR1 is MNHEY and CDR2 is SMNVEV (reference sequence). The CDR3 is made up of 13 amino acids. The DNA of the CDR3 is TGTGCCAGCAGTTACCAGCAGGGAGAGACCCAGTACTTC. Its translation is CASSYQQGETQYF.

The V gene is TRBV9, the J gene TRBJ2-5; D gene ambiguous. Trimming stripped 2 bases from V and 5 bases from J, with 10 bases between. Germline assignment: CDR1 SGDLS and CDR2 YYNGEE. The CDR3 is 13 residues long. The chain's CDR3 is CASSVYLEETQYF. The CDR3 DNA is TGTGCCAGCAGCGTCTACTTGGAGGAGACCCAGTACTTC.

This clone was found once. The J gene is TRBJ2-3, the V gene TRBV6-1, with 12 bases fitting TRBD2. CDR3 size: 15 residues. J was trimmed by 6 bases and V by 6 bases; bases with no gene match: 7. Germline V gives CDR1 MNHNS, CDR2 SASEGT. CDR3 DNA: TGTGCCAGCAGGTGGCCTAGCGGGAGGGCTGATACGCAGTATTTT. This encodes CASRWPSGRADTQYF.

This clone showed up just once. J is TRBJ1-5 and V is TRBV14; 7 bases align to TRBD1. CDR3 length: 20 amino acids. The germline V gene has CDR1 SGHDN and CDR2 FVKESK. Trimming took 0 bases from V and 0 from J; bases not matched to a gene: 14. The DNA for the CDR3 is TGTGCCAGCAGCCAAGAAATAAGGACAGGTTTTTACTATAGCAATCAGCCCCAGCATTTT. Encoded protein: CASSQEIRTGFYYSNQPQHF. The variable domain in full, completed from reference TRBV14 and TRBJ1-5, reads EAGVTQFPSHSVIEKGQTVTLRCDPISGHDNLYWYRRVMGKEIKFLLHFVKESKQDESGMPNNRFLAERTGGTYSTLKVQPAELEDSGVYFCASSQEIRTGFYYSNQPQHFGDGTRLSIL.

V usage is TRBV7-6 and J usage is TRBJ2-1; the match to TRBD2 covers 16 bases. This CDR3 is 19 amino acids long. J gave up 3 bases and V 5 bases, and 10 bases lay outside the gene matches. The germline V gene encodes CDR1 SGHVS and CDR2 FNYEAQ. The CDR3: CASSPGLAGGLHLYNEQFF. The CDR3 DNA reads as TGTGCCAGCAGCCCGGGACTAGCGGGAGGGCTACACCTCTACAATGAGCAGTTCTTC.

This clone was counted between two and nine times. The CDR3 is CASSLQWGTAYEQYF. CDR3 nucleotides: TGTGCCAGCAGTTTACAGTGGGGAACCGCCTACGAGCAGTACTTC. This chain uses TRBV27 with TRBJ2-7; D is unresolved. The V gene's germline CDR1 is MNHEY and CDR2 SMNVEV (reference sequence). The CDR3 has 15 amino acids. V was pared by 2 bases and J by 2 bases, with 13 bases between.

This clone was detected a few times. The chain carries TRBV5-4 and TRBJ2-5; D is unresolved. Trimming took 0 bases from V and 7 from J, leaving 7 bases between them. The V gene's germline CDR1 is SGHNT and CDR2 YYREEE (reference sequence). The CDR3 has 12 amino acids. As DNA, the CDR3 is TGTGCCAGCAGCTTGGGGTCTGGGACCCAGTACTTC. Its protein product is CASSLGSGTQYF.